These T cell receptor beta chains were read from a single sample in a study of blood T cell dynamics during melanoma immunotherapy. The assay was immunoSEQ multiplex PCR, and TCRdb's table has in-frame clones only and misses some. The sample has fewer than 4,500 clones; about 85% are singletons. This specimen was blood, taken from a patient treated with checkpoint blockade. These receptors all come from a human donor with melanoma. Both conserved end residues are part of each CDR3. D genes are given only for firm matches. Some rows have no size entry. The others give once, few or many, or a class for an expanded clone.

v_gene,d_gene,j_gene,abundance,CDR3aa,CDR3nt
TRBV7-2,NA,TRBJ1-3,NA,CASRPGDSGNTIYF,TGTGCCAGCAGACCAGGTGACTCTGGAAACACCATATATTTT
TRBV7-7,NA,TRBJ2-2,NA,CASIRPGAGELFF,TGTGCCAGCATCCGCCCGGGAGCCGGGGAGCTGTTTTTT
TRBV25-1,TRBD1,TRBJ2-7,NA,CASSPGTGLYEQYF,TGTGCCAGCAGTCCCGGGACAGGGCTCTACGAGCAGTACTTC
TRBV2,NA,TRBJ2-2,NA,CASSEGLITNTGELFF,TGTGCCAGCAGTGAGGGGCTAATCACGAACACCGGGGAGCTGTTTTTT
TRBV5-4,NA,TRBJ1-1,once,CASSLWGNTEAFF,TGTGCCAGCAGCTTGTGGGGGAACACTGAAGCTTTCTTT
TRBV6-5,NA,TRBJ1-1,NA,CASSYWEDTEAFF,TGTGCCAGCAGTTACTGGGAGGACACTGAAGCTTTCTTT
TRBV5-5,NA,TRBJ1-5,NA,CASSSGTLEQPQHF,TGTGCCAGCAGCTCCGGGACTCTTGAACAGCCCCAGCATTTT
TRBV19,NA,TRBJ1-2,NA,CASSQSQANYGYTF,TGTGCCAGTAGTCAAAGCCAGGCTAACTATGGCTACACCTTC
TRBV1,NA,TRBJ1-1,once,CTSSQERKDWGQGTEAFF,NA
TRBV18,NA,TRBJ1-1,NA,CASSLTSGKGVTEAFF,TGTGCCAGCTCACTCACTTCCGGCAAAGGGGTCACTGAAGCTTTCTTT
TRBV6-6,NA,TRBJ2-7,NA,CASSPRWEQYF,TGTGCCAGCAGTCCCCGTTGGGAGCAGTACTTC
TRBV7-9,TRBD1,TRBJ1-5,NA,CASSATGTGGQPQHF,TGTGCCAGCAGCGCGACCGGGACAGGGGGACAGCCCCAGCATTTT
TRBV7-2,NA,TRBJ2-7,few,CASSFGTAYEQYF,TGTGCCAGCAGCTTTGGGACGGCCTACGAGCAGTACTTC
TRBV7-8,TRBD1,TRBJ1-2,NA,CASSTRQGYGYTF,TGTGCCAGCAGCACACGACAGGGGTATGGCTACACCTTC
TRBV12-5,TRBD1,TRBJ1-3,NA,CASGTGQGRSGNTIYF,TGTGCTAGTGGCACCGGACAGGGCCGCTCTGGAAACACCATATATTTT
TRBV6-1,NA,TRBJ2-5,NA,CASSGGNQETQYF,TGTGCCAGCAGTGGGGGGAATCAAGAGACCCAGTACTTC
TRBV18,TRBD1,TRBJ1-2,NA,CASSKQGGDGYTF,TGTGCCAGCTCTAAACAGGGGGGTGATGGCTACACCTTC
TRBV5-1,NA,TRBJ2-7,NA,CASSLVNPSLYEQYF,TGCGCCAGCAGCTTGGTGAACCCCAGTTTGTACGAGCAGTACTTC
TRBV7-2,NA,TRBJ1-2,NA,CASSLAGYGYTF,TGTGCCAGCAGCTTAGCGGGGTATGGCTACACCTTC
TRBV7-2,NA,TRBJ2-4,NA,CASSLVGGGANIQYF,TGTGCCAGCAGCTTAGTTGGTGGGGGGGCCAACATTCAGTACTTC
TRBV29-1,TRBD1,TRBJ1-2,NA,CSVQAGGGYTF,TGCAGCGTTCAGGCAGGGGGGGGCTACACCTTC
TRBV5-6,NA,TRBJ2-7,NA,CASSLVERTYEQYF,TGTGCCAGCAGCTTGGTCGAGAGGACCTACGAGCAGTACTTC
TRBV7-9,NA,TRBJ1-5,few,CASSSGEGQPQHF,TGTGCCAGCAGCTCAGGGGAGGGGCAGCCCCAGCATTTT
TRBV29-1,TRBD1,TRBJ2-7,NA,CSAWTGETLYEQYF,TGCAGCGCCTGGACAGGGGAGACTCTCTACGAGCAGTACTTC